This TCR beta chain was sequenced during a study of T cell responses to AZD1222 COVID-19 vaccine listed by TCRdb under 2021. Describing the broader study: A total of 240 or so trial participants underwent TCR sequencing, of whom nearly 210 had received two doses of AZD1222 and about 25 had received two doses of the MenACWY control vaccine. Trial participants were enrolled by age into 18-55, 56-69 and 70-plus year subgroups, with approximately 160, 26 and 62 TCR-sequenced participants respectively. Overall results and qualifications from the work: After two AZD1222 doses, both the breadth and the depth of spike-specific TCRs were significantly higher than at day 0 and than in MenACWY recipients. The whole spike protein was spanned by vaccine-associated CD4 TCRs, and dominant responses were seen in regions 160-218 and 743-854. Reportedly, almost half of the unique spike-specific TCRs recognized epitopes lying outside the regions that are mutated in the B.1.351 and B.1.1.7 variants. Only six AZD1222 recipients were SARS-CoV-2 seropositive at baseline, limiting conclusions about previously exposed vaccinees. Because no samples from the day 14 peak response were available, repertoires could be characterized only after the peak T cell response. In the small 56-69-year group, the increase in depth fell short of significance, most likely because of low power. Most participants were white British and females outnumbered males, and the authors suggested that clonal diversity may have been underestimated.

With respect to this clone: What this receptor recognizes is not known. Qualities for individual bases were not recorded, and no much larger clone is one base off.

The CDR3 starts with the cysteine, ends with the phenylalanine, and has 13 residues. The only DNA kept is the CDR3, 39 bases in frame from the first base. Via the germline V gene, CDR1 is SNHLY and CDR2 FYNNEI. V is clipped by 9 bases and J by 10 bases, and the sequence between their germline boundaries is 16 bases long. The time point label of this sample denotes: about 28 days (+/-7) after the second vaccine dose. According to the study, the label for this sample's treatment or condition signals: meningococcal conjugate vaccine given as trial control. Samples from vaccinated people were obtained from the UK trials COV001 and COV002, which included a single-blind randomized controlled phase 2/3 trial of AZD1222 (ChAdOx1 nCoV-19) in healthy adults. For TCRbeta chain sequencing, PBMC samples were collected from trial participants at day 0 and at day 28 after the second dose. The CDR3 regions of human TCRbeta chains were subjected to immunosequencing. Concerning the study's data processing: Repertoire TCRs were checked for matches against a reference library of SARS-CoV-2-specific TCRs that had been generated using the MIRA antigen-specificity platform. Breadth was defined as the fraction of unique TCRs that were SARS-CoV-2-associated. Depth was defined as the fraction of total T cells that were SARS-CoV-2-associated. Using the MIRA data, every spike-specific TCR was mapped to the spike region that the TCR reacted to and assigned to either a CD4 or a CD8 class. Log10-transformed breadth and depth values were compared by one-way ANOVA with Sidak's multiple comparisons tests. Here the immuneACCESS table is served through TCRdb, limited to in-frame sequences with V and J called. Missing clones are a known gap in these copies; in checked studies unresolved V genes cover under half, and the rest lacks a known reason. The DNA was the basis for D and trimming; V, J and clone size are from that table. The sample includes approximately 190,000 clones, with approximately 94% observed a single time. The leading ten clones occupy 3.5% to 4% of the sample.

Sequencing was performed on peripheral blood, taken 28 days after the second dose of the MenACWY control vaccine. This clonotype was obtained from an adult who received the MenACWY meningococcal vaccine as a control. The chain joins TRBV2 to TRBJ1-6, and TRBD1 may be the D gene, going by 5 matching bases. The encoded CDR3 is CASDRGSKSPLHF. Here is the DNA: TGTGCCAGTGATCGGGGGTCGAAATCACCCCTCCACTTT.